The rows below give T cell receptor beta chains drawn from one sample of a study of OX40 agonist ivuxolimab in advanced cancers. Method: immunoSEQ multiplex PCR; TCRdb's copy keeps in-frame clones and lacks some. The table has just over 40,000 clones, about 87% seen once. Here the sequenced sample was CD4+ or CD8+ T cells sorted from blood, taken in a trial of the OX40 agonist ivuxolimab. These receptors originate from an adult with an advanced solid tumor such as melanoma, head and neck, liver or kidney cancer. The CDR3 runs from the conserved cysteine through the conserved F or W. The D gene is left open where the match is weak. Clone size is shown for a subset of rows, as once, few, many or a class of expanded clone.

j_call | d_call | clone_size | v_call | cdr3_nt | cdr3_aa
TRBJ1-1 | - | once | TRBV29-1 | TGCAGCGTTGAAGATCCTGCGGCGGTGTCCACTGAAGCTTTCTTT | CSVEDPAAVSTEAFF
TRBJ1-1 | - | few | TRBV18 | TGTGCCAGCTCAGAGATGACAGCGAACACTGAAGCTTTCTTT | CASSEMTANTEAFF
TRBJ2-3 | - | - | TRBV5-4 | TGTGCCAGCAGCTTTGGACTTAACACAGATACGCAGTATTTT | CASSFGLNTDTQYF
TRBJ2-3 | TRBD2 | - | TRBV2 | TGTGCCAGCAGGGGGTTGCGGGTGCTAGCGGGCTCCGTCCGCGGGACAGATACGCAGTATTTT | CASRGLRVLAGSVRGTDTQYF
TRBJ2-3 | - | - | TRBV28 | TGTGCCAGCAGCCTCTCCACAGATACGCAGTATTTT | CASSLSTDTQYF
TRBJ1-1 | - | - | TRBV18 | TGTGCCAGCTCACCAAGACGGTTGGACACTGAAGCTTTCTTT | CASSPRRLDTEAFF
TRBJ2-1 | - | - | TRBV28 | TGTGCCAGCAGTTTAGTCCGGACACCTGCTTACAATGAGCAGTTCTTC | CASSLVRTPAYNEQFF
TRBJ2-1 | - | - | TRBV14 | TGTGCCAGCAGTCCTACCCCTCGAGGGGGGTCCTACAATGAGCAGTTCTTC | CASSPTPRGGSYNEQFF
TRBJ1-4 | - | - | TRBV11-2 | TGTGCCAGCAGCACAAGTGCCGCTGCAGGGAATGAAAAACTGTTTTTT | CASSTSAAAGNEKLFF
TRBJ2-7 | TRBD2 | - | TRBV10-2 | TGCGCCAGCAGTGAGTCCCGGACTAGCGGGATCTCCTACGAGCAGTACTTC | CASSESRTSGISYEQYF
TRBJ1-2 | TRBD1 | - | TRBV9 | TGTGCCAGCAGCGGACCGGGACAGCACTATGGCTACACCTTC | CASSGPGQHYGYTF
TRBJ2-7 | - | once | TRBV28 | TGTGCCAGCAGATCCTCCTGGGGGTCCGTGGCCTACGAGCAGTACTTC | CASRSSWGSVAYEQYF
TRBJ2-7 | TRBD1 | - | TRBV7-2 | TGTGCCAGCAGCTCGCGGACAGGCGTGATGGGCGAGCAGTACTTC | CASSSRTGVMGEQYF
TRBJ2-5 | - | - | TRBV9 | TGTGCCAGCAGCGTCTCGGGAGAGGGAGAGACCCAGTACTTC | CASSVSGEGETQYF
TRBJ2-5 | - | - | TRBV27 | TGTGCCAGCGGCGCAGGAGAGACCCAGTACTTC | CASGAGETQYF
TRBJ1-4 | - | - | TRBV11-1 | TGTGCCAGCAGCTTAGGAGAAGACAGGAGGTCGGAAAAACTGTTTTTT | CASSLGEDRRSEKLFF
TRBJ1-5 | - | - | TRBV18 | TGTGCCAGCTCAACCGGGGAGGGTCAGCCCCAGCATTTT | CASSTGEGQPQHF
TRBJ1-1 | - | - | TRBV5-6 | TGTGCCAGCAGTCAGGCGGGCAGAGCCCCTGAAGCTTTCTTT | CASSQAGRAPEAFF
TRBJ2-2 | TRBD1 | few | TRBV5-4 | TGTGCCAGCAGTTCCGGGACAGGGAGCACCGGGGAGCTGTTTTTT | CASSSGTGSTGELFF